The rows below give T cell receptor beta chains drawn from one sample of a study of blood T cell repertoires in COVID-19. Sequencing was performed with immunoSEQ multiplex PCR; in TCRdb, only in-frame clones are kept and a portion is missing. The sample shows some 180,000 clones, roughly nine tenths of them seen only once. Source material: peripheral blood. The receptors were sampled from a man between 65 and 85 years old with active or convalescent COVID-19. The CDR3 runs from the conserved cysteine through the conserved F or W. A D gene is named only where the DNA matches it firmly. Only part of the rows carry a size: once, few, many, or a class if the clone is expanded.

d_call | j_call | v_call | clone_size | cdr3_aa | cdr3_nt
TRBD2 | TRBJ2-5 | TRBV27 | NA | CASSSILAGTAETQYF | TGTGCCAGCAGCTCCATACTAGCGGGGACTGCAGAGACCCAGTACTTC
TRBD2 | TRBJ2-7 | TRBV7-2 | NA | CASSLGGTSGYEQYF | TGTGCCAGCAGCTTAGGAGGGACTAGCGGTTACGAGCAGTACTTC
NA | TRBJ1-1 | TRBV6-5 | NA | CASIPRGNTEAFF | TGTGCCAGCATCCCCAGGGGGAACACTGAAGCTTTCTTT
NA | TRBJ2-7 | TRBV5-5 | NA | CASSLVTGTSYEQYF | TGTGCCAGCAGCTTGGTTACAGGGACCTCCTACGAGCAGTACTTC
NA | TRBJ2-6 | TRBV28 | NA | CASGGGGSSGANVLTF | TGTGCCAGCGGAGGGGGCGGTTCCTCTGGGGCCAACGTCCTGACTTTC
NA | TRBJ2-1 | TRBV5-1 | NA | CASSLELVSSYNEQFF | TGCGCCAGCAGCTTGGAGTTGGTGAGCTCCTACAATGAGCAGTTCTTC
NA | TRBJ2-1 | TRBV6-5 | NA | CASRIGRVANEQFF | TGTGCCAGCAGAATCGGCCGGGTGGCCAATGAGCAGTTCTTC
TRBD2 | TRBJ2-1 | TRBV28 | NA | CASSGGEGSSYNEQFF | TGTGCCAGCAGTGGGGGGGAGGGGAGCTCCTACAATGAGCAGTTCTTC
NA | TRBJ1-1 | TRBV7-3 | NA | CASSPGINTEAFF | TGTGCCAGCAGCCCCGGGATAAACACTGAAGCTTTCTTT
TRBD2 | TRBJ2-5 | TRBV27 | NA | CASSSPGTSGRAGETQYF | TGTGCCAGCAGTTCCCCCGGGACTAGCGGGAGGGCCGGGGAGACCCAGTACTTC
TRBD1 | TRBJ2-3 | TRBV6-5 | NA | CASRDRGGTDTQYF | TGTGCCAGCAGGGACAGGGGAGGGACAGATACGCAGTATTTT
NA | TRBJ2-2 | TRBV2 | NA | CASSVDRSTNTGELFF | TGTGCCAGCAGTGTGGACAGATCTACGAACACCGGGGAGCTGTTTTTT
NA | TRBJ2-2 | TRBV18 | NA | CASSQAQGSSTGELFF | TGTGCCAGCTCACAGGCGCAGGGGTCCTCCACCGGGGAGCTGTTTTTT
NA | TRBJ2-6 | TRBV5-1 | NA | CASSFRGSGANVLTF | TGCGCCAGCAGCTTCAGGGGCTCTGGGGCCAACGTCCTGACTTTC
NA | TRBJ2-3 | TRBV5-1 | NA | CASSLQLALGTDTQYF | TGCGCCAGCAGCTTGCAGTTAGCTCTGGGCACAGATACGCAGTATTTT
NA | TRBJ2-7 | TRBV6-6 | few | CASSPVGREQYF | TGTGCCAGCAGTCCCGTGGGCAGGGAGCAGTACTTC
TRBD2 | TRBJ2-1 | TRBV5-1 | NA | CASSPPGLAGASYNEQFF | TGCGCCAGCAGCCCCCCGGGACTAGCGGGAGCCTCCTACAATGAGCAGTTCTTC
NA | TRBJ1-3 | TRBV18 | few | CASSLTGEPSGNTIYF | TGTGCCAGCTCACTGACAGGAGAGCCCTCTGGAAACACCATATATTTT
TRBD2 | TRBJ2-5 | TRBV5-4 | NA | CASSHRLAGSETQYF | TGTGCCAGCAGCCACAGACTAGCGGGGAGTGAGACCCAGTACTTC
NA | TRBJ2-5 | TRBV12-5 | NA | CASGGAAETQYF | TGTGCTAGTGGTGGGGCAGCAGAGACCCAGTACTTC
TRBD2 | TRBJ2-1 | TRBV27 | NA | CASTPGLAGRMSYNEQFF | TGTGCCAGCACACCGGGACTAGCGGGCCGAATGTCCTACAATGAGCAGTTCTTC
TRBD2 | TRBJ2-1 | TRBV28 | few | CASSFSSGANNEQFF | TGTGCCAGCAGTTTTTCTAGCGGGGCTAACAATGAGCAGTTCTTC